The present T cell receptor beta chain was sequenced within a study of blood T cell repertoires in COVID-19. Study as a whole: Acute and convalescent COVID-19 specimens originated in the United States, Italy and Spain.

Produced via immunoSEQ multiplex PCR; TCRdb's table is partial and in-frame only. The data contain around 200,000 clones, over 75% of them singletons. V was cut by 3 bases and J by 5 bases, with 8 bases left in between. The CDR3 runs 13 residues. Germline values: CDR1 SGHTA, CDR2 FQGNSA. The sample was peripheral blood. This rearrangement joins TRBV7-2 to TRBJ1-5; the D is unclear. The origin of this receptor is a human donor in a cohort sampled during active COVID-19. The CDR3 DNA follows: TGTGCCAGCAGCTTCCGGGGTGATCAGCCCCAGCATTTT. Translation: CASSFRGDQPQHF.